This TCR beta chain was identified in a study of blood T cell repertoires in COVID-19. Some clones are missing from TCRdb's copy, which holds only in-frame ones; the method was immunoSEQ multiplex PCR. The sample shows about 310,000 clones, 87% of them seen only once. With 5 bases clipped from V and 5 bases from J, the junction kept 15 bases outside the gene matches. The CDR3 extends over 19 amino acids. Germline CDR1 is KGHDR and CDR2 is SFDVKD. V gene TRBV24-1 combines with J gene TRBJ2-6; 9 nucleotides line up with TRBD1. The source material was PBMCs or T cells enriched from blood (not recorded which). The sequence was collected from a woman aged 18-30 years who had recovered from COVID-19. DNA for the CDR3: TGTGCCACCAGTGCCTCACCCGGGACAGGGAGTGGCTGGGCCAACGTCCTGACTTTC. Translating it yields CATSASPGTGSGWANVLTF.